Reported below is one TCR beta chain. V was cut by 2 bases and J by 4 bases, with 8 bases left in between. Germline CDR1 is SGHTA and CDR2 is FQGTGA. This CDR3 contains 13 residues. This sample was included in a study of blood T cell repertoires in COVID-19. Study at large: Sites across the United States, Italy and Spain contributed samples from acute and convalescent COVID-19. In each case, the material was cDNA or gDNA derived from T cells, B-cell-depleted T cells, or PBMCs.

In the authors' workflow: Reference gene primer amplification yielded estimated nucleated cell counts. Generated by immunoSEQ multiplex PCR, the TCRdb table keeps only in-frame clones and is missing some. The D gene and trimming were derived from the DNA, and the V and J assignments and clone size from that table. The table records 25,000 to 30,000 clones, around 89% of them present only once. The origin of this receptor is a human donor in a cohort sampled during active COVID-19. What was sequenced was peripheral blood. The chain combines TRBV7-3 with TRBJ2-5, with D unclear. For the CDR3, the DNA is TGTGCCAGCAGCTTATCTCTACGAGAGACCCAGTACTTC. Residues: CASSLSLRETQYF. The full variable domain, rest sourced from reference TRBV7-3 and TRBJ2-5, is GAGVSQTPSNKVTEKGKYVELRCDPISGHTALYWYRQSLGQGPEFLIYFQGTGAADDSGLPNDRFFAVRPEGSVSTLKIQRTERGDSAVYLCASSLSLRETQYFGPGTRLLVL.